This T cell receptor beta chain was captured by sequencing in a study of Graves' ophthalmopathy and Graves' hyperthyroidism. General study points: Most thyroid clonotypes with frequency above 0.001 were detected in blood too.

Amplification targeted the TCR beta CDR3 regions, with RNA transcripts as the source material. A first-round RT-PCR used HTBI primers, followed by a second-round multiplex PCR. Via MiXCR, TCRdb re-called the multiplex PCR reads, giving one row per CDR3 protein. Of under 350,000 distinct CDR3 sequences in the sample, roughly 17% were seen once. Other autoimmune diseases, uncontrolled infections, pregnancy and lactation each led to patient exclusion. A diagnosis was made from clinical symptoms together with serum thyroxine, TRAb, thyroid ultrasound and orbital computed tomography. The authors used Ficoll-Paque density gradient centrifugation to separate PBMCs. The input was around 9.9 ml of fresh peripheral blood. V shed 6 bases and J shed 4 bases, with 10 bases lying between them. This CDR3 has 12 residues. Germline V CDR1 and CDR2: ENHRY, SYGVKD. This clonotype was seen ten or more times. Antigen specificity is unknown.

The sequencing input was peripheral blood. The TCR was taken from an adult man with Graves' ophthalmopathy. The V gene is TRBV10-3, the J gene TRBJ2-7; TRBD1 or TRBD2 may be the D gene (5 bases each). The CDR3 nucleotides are TGTGCCATCAGCTCGAGGGGATACGAGCAGTACTTC. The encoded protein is CAISSRGYEQYF.